The sample holds a few counts of the clone carrying this T cell receptor (beta chain). Its target is unknown. Looked up from germline, CDR1 is DFQATT and CDR2 is SNEGSKA (reference sequence). CDR3 size: 13 residues. Trimming shortened V by 5 bases and J by 0 bases, and 10 bases separated the two germline ends. The source of the sample is a study of spatial heterogeneity in lung cancer. Study summary: Alpha-chain sequences were consistently detected less often than beta-chain sequences.

General study results and limits: Tumors with more nonsynonymous mutations had more expanded intratumoral alpha and beta TCRs. Beta chains had about 12% coverage of tumor T cells, and alpha chains had around 7%.

Time point of the sample: sample taken at primary tumor resection. Unsorted tumor, nontumor lung tissue or cryopreserved PBMC supplied the whole RNA. Every TCR cDNA molecule bore its own unique molecular identifier. Each CDR3 protein is one row after TCRdb ran MiXCR on the 5' RACE reads. This sample has around 15,000 distinct CDR3 sequences, with about 7% found just once. The clonotype was recovered from a male donor with early-stage non-small cell lung cancer. This material consisted of lung tumor tissue, taken at surgery. V is TRBV20-1 and J is TRBJ2-5; D not certain. The CDR3 nucleotides read TGCAGTGCTCCAAAGTGGAACCAAGAGACCCAGTACTTC. Translated: CSAPKWNQETQYF.